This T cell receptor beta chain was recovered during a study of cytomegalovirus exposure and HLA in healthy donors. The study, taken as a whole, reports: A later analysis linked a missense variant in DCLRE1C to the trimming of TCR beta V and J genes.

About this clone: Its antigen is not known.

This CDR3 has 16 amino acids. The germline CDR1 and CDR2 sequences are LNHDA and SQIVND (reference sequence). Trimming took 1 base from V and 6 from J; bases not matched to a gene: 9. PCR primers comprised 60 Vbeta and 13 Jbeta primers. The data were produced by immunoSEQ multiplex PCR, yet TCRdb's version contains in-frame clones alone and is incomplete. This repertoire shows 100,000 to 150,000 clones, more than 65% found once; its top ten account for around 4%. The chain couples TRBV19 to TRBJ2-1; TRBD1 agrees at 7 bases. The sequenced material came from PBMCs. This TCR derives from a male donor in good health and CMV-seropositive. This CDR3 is CASSIVTGVRSNEQFF. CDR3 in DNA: TGTGCCAGTAGTATAGTAACAGGGGTACGTTCCAATGAGCAGTTCTTC.